This T cell receptor (beta chain) was recorded in a study of Graves' ophthalmopathy and Graves' hyperthyroidism. Only a few counts were recorded for this clonotype. The V end lost 8 bases, the J end lost 5 bases, and 16 bases lay between the germline ends. The germline V gene encodes CDR1 MGHDK and CDR2 SYGVNS. This CDR3 has 13 residues. Exclusion covered patients with other autoimmune diseases or uncontrolled infections (as well as pregnancy or lactation). RNA served as the template for amplifying TCR beta CDR3 regions. First-round RT-PCR with HTBI primers preceded a second-round multiplex PCR. One entry per CDR3 protein results from TCRdb running MiXCR on the multiplex PCR reads. Of 500,000 to 800,000 distinct CDR3 sequences in the sample, about two fifths were seen once.

Specimen: peripheral blood. The rearrangement links TRBV25-1 to TRBJ2-7; the D is unclear. This clonotype originated in an adult man with Graves' ophthalmopathy. CDR3 nucleotides: TGTGCCAGCGTTGCTAGGGTAGGGAACGAGCAGTACTTC. Residues: CASVARVGNEQYF.